The clone carrying this T cell receptor (beta chain) was seen more than once but under ten times. One entry per CDR3 protein results from TCRdb running MiXCR on the RT-PCR reads. The sample has 800,000 to 1,000,000 distinct CDR3 sequences, about a sixth seen once; the top ten hold roughly 6.4%. The CDR3 covers 12 residues. The ends were cut back, 7 bases at V and 10 bases at J, with 16 bases in the middle. Germline V gene data show CDR1 as MNHNY and CDR2 as SVGAGI (reference sequence). The data were taken from a study of patients and donors after allogeneic stem cell transplantation. V is TRBV6-6 and J is TRBJ1-1; D possibly corresponds to TRBD1 (5 bases). The source material was blood, either unsorted or a sorted T cell fraction (not recorded which). The receptor was isolated from a human donor who was either an allogeneic HSCT recipient or a stem cell or donor lymphocyte infusion donor (not recorded which). It is not recorded whose cells these are; they may come from a transplant donor. In DNA, the CDR3 is TGTGCCAGCACCCAGACAGTTTCGGCAGCTTTCTTT. Its protein is CASTQTVSAAFF.